What follows describes a single T cell receptor beta chain. The protocol was immunoSEQ multiplex PCR, while the TCRdb copy is restricted to in-frame clones and leaves out a portion. The sample consists of 65,000 to 70,000 clones, around 87% of them appearing once. The CDR3 runs 15 residues. Germline V lookup: CDR1 MNHEY, CDR2 SVGAGI. The V end was cut by 0 bases, the J end by 2 bases, with 8 bases between. This record belongs to a study of OX40 agonist ivuxolimab in advanced cancers. This clonotype was obtained from an adult with an advanced solid tumor such as melanoma, head and neck, liver or kidney cancer. This sequence joins TRBV6-5 and TRBJ1-3; D unresolved. The starting material was CD4+ or CD8+ T cells sorted from blood, obtained in a trial of the OX40 agonist ivuxolimab. DNA for the CDR3: TGTGCCAGCAGTTACTCGAGAGGGACTGGAAACACCATATATTTT. Protein sequence: CASSYSRGTGNTIYF.